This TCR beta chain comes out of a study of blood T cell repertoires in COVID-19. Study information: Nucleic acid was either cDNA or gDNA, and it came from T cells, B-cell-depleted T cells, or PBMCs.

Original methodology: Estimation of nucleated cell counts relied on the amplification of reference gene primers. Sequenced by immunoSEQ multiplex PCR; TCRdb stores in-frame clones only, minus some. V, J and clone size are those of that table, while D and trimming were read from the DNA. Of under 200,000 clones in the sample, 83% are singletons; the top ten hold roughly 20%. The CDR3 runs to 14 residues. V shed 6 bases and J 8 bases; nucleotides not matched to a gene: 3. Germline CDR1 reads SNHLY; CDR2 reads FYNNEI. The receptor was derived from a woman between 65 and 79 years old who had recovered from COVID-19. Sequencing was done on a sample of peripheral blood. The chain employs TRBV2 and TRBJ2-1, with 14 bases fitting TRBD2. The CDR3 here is CASRGTSGSYEQFF. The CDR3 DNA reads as TGTGCCAGCAGGGGGACTAGCGGGAGCTATGAGCAGTTCTTC.